These 25 T cell receptor beta chains were all obtained from the same sample, sequenced in a study of Tregs in tolerant kidney transplant recipients. Recipients received nonmyeloablative bone marrow transplants from related graft donors, with transient mixed chimerism. Profiling relied on immunoSEQ multiplex PCR, and the TCRdb table lists in-frame clones only, not all of them. The ten top clones account for 1.8%, within a sample of about 31,000 clones. Sequencing used CD4+ T cells from blood (PBMCs), obtained 24 months after the transplant. The receptors come from a human patient who received a combined kidney and bone marrow transplant. Some T cells may be supplied by the graft donor.

To note about this clone: Read coverage stops 3 residues before the CDR3 terminus; the germline J gene supplies the remainder. This chain links TRBV29-1 with TRBJ2-5; D possibly corresponds to TRBD1 (5 bases). CDR1 and CDR2 from the germline V gene are SQVTM and ANQGSEA. The CDR3 is made up of 13 amino acids. Between the trimmed V and J ends, which lost 6 bases and 2 bases, there was a span of 13 bases. The CDR3 loop is CSVEKQVQETQYF. The sequenced CDR3 bases are TGCAGCGTCGAAAAACAGGTACAAGAGACC.

Concerning this clone: The read ends 3 residues before the CDR3 terminus; that terminus is restored from the germline J gene. The chain couples TRBV10-3 to TRBJ2-3; D uncertain. This CDR3 has 13 residues. Trimming took 4 bases from V and 5 from J, leaving 10 bases between them. CDR1 is ENHRY, CDR2 SYGVKD, per germline. The CDR3 is CAISASAVDTQYF. CDR3 bases read: TGTGCCATCAGTGCGTCGGCCGTAGATACG.

A remark on this clone: The read terminates 3 residues before the CDR3 end, so the remaining end is supplied by the germline J gene. The chain recombines TRBV12-5 with TRBJ1-2, with TRBD1 matching 11 bases. Germline V lookup: CDR1 LGHNT, CDR2 FRNRAP. This CDR3 has 16 residues. CDR3 sequence reads: CASGIWTGGAFSGYTF. The sequenced part of the CDR3 DNA is TGTGCTAGTGGTATATGGACAGGGGGCGCGTTTAGCGGC.

About this clone itself: The read falls 3 residues short of the CDR3 end, and the missing part is taken from the germline J gene. The rearrangement uses TRBV7-2 and TRBJ2-7, with unresolved D. This CDR3 comprises 15 residues. The germline gives CDR1 SGHTA, CDR2 FQGNSA. V lost 5 bases, J lost 0 bases, and 14 bases lay in between. CDR3 residues: CASSPNRVLSYEQYF. The sequenced CDR3 bases are TGTGCCAGCAGCCCAAACCGGGTTCTCTCCTACGAG.

Note on this clone: The read comes to an end 3 residues before the CDR3 does, leaving the germline J gene to fill in the end. The chain uses TRBV29-1 and TRBJ2-7; possibly TRBD1 for D (5 bases). The germline V gene encodes CDR1 SQVTM and CDR2 ANQGSEA. V dropped 3 bases and J dropped 6 bases, with 9 bases sitting between them. The CDR3 extends over 11 amino acids. CDR3 residues: CSVEGRAEQYF. The DNA read from the CDR3 is TGCAGCGTTGAGGGCAGGGCCGAG.

Notes on this clone: The missing CDR3 end, 3 residues past where the read stops, is filled in from the germline J gene. The chain links TRBV5-6 to TRBJ1-4; D perhaps matches TRBD1 (6 bases). Germline-derived CDR1 and CDR2 are SGHDT and YYEEEE. This CDR3 has 15 amino acids. V was pared by 4 bases and J by 3 bases, with 13 bases between. The CDR3 sequence is CASSPGAGANEKLFF. The DNA read from the CDR3 is TGTGCCAGCAGCCCCGGCGCAGGGGCTAATGAAAAA. Using reference TRBV5-6 and TRBJ1-4 for the parts outside the CDR3, the full variable domain is DAGVTQSPTHLIKTRGQQVTLRCSPKSGHDTVSWYQQALGQGPQFIFQYYEEEERQRGNFPDRFSGHQFPNYSSELNVNALLLGDSALYLCASSPGAGANEKLFFGSGTQLSVL.

The DNA read from the CDR3 is TGCAGTGCTGAAGACAGGTCGGGACTAGCGGGAGGAAGTTACGAG. Translating gives CSAEDRSGLAGGSYE. The CDR3 in its entirety is CSAEDRSGLAGGSYEQYF. V usage is TRBV20-1 and J usage is TRBJ2-7; 15 bases fit TRBD2. The DNA ends 3 residues before the CDR3 does, and the rest of the CDR3 is filled in from the germline J gene. The V gene's germline CDR1 is DFQATT and CDR2 SNEGSKA (reference sequence). The CDR3 runs 18 residues. The J segment lost 4 bases and the V segment lost 5 bases, leaving 15 bases of the junction unmatched.

As for this clone: The read ends 3 residues early relative to the CDR3; the germline J gene fills the gap. The chain links TRBV7-9 to TRBJ2-3; D is unclear. CDR1 and CDR2 from the germline V gene are SEHNR and FQNEAQ (reference sequence). The CDR3 contains 14 residues. V lost 1 base and J lost 0, with 5 bases in between. Incomplete CDR3 DNA: TGTGCCAGCAGCTTAGTTTCTAGCACAGATACG. The encoded protein is CASSLVSSTDT. The full CDR3 protein reads CASSLVSSTDTQYF.

Regarding this clone: The CDR3 end is not reached by the read, which stops 3 residues before it; the germline J gene fills it in. The chain combines TRBV2 with TRBJ1-1; 8 nucleotides line up with TRBD1. The CDR3 loop spans 11 amino acids. Germline V gene data show CDR1 as SNHLY and CDR2 as FYNNEI. With V trimmed by 6 bases and J by 7 bases, 1 base remained unmatched. The sequenced part of the CDR3 DNA is TGTGCCAGCAGACAGGGGGGTGAA. This codes for CASRQGGE. The full CDR3 sequence reads CASRQGGEAFF.

A note on this clone: From the germline J gene comes the end of the CDR3, since the read stops 3 residues before it. The chain employs TRBV5-1 and TRBJ2-7; D uncertain. The CDR3 is 15 residues long. The germline V and J ends were trimmed by 0 bases and 3 bases, with 13 bases remaining between them. CDR1 is SGHRS and CDR2 is YFSETQ in the germline V gene. The chain's CDR3 is CASSLEPNTGYEQYF. Partial CDR3 DNA: TGCGCCAGCAGCTTGGAGCCGAACACGGGCTACGAG.

For this clone: The read terminates 3 residues before the CDR3 end, so the remaining end is supplied by the germline J gene. The chain joins TRBV19 to TRBJ2-1; D unresolved. Trimming removed 4 bases at V and 0 bases at J, with 7 bases between. The CDR3 loop spans 14 amino acids. Germline values: CDR1 LNHDA, CDR2 SQIVND (reference sequence). CDR3 DNA (partial): TGTGCCAGTAGTAGACTTAGCTCCTACAATGAG. Translating it yields CASSRLSSYNE. The complete CDR3 reads CASSRLSSYNEQFF.

Comments on this clone: The read halts 3 residues ahead of the CDR3 end, with the missing end drawn from the germline J gene. The chain joins TRBV6-2 or TRBV6-3 to TRBJ2-1; 12 positions agree with TRBD2. V was clipped by 5 bases and J by 4 bases; unmatched bases: 3. Germline CDR1 and CDR2: MNHEY and SVGEGT. This CDR3 has 15 amino acids. The covered CDR3 bases are TGTGCCAGCAGTCTCGGACTAGCGGGATACAATGAG. Translation: CASSLGLAGYNE. The whole CDR3 sequence is CASSLGLAGYNEQFF.

About this clone itself: The DNA ends 3 residues before the CDR3 does, and the rest of the CDR3 is filled in from the germline J gene. The chain uses TRBV20-1 and TRBJ2-7; TRBD1 agrees at 12 bases. Unmatched junction bases numbered 9, after V lost 0 bases and J lost 0 bases. Germline CDR1 DFQATT, CDR2 SNEGSKA (reference sequence). The CDR3 is made up of 18 amino acids. The part of the CDR3 DNA that was read is TGCAGTGCTAGAGAATTGGGACAGGGGGCTATCCGCTCCTACGAG. Translated, it gives CSARELGQGAIRSYE. The full-length CDR3 reads as CSARELGQGAIRSYEQYF.

Of note for this clone: The CDR3 end lies 3 residues beyond the end of the read and is filled in from the germline J gene. The chain is built from TRBV20-1 and TRBJ2-5, with a possible D match to TRBD1 (6 bases). Germline assignment: CDR1 DFQATT and CDR2 SNEGSKA (reference sequence). The CDR3 length is 13 residues. V was pared by 3 bases and J by 0 bases, with 8 bases between. This CDR3 reads CSASRGNQETQYF. CDR3 DNA (partial): TGCAGTGCTAGCAGGGGAAACCAAGAGACC.

In regard to this clone: The DNA ends 3 residues before the CDR3 does, and the rest of the CDR3 is filled in from the germline J gene. The chain carries TRBV20-1 and TRBJ1-2, with D possibly matching TRBD1 (5 bases). This CDR3 comprises 13 residues. Trimming pared 8 bases from V and 1 base from J, leaving 14 bases between. Germline assignment: CDR1 DFQATT and CDR2 SNEGSKA (reference sequence). CDR3 bases read: TGCAGTAATAGGAGGGGTGTTAACTATGGC. It yields the protein CSNRRGVNYG. The full CDR3 sequence reads CSNRRGVNYGYTF.

Concerning this clone itself: Read data end 3 residues before the CDR3 end; the end is taken from the germline J gene. The V call is TRBV5-5, the J call TRBJ2-1, with D unclear. V was cut by 2 bases and J by 9 bases, with 9 bases left in between. Germline-derived CDR1 and CDR2 are SGHKS and YYEKEE (reference sequence). This CDR3 spans 12 amino acids. CDR3 region: CASSFPSGEQFF. CDR3 bases read: TGTGCCAGCAGCTTCCCGTCAGGTGAG. Variable domain in full (rest from reference TRBV5-5 and TRBJ2-1): DAGVTQSPTHLIKTRGQQVTLRCSPISGHKSVSWYQQVLGQGPQFIFQYYEKEERGRGNFPDRFSARQFPNYSSELNVNALLLGDSALYLCASSFPSGEQFFGPGTRLTVL.

A remark on this clone: The sequence runs out 3 residues before the end of the CDR3; the remainder is reconstructed from the germline J gene. The rearrangement joins TRBV7-2 to TRBJ1-2, with TRBD1 as a possible D gene (6 bases). Between the trimmed V and J ends, which lost 1 base and 4 bases, there was a span of 10 bases. The germline V gene encodes CDR1 SGHTA and CDR2 FQGNSA. This CDR3 contains 14 residues. The part of the CDR3 DNA that was read is TGTGCCAGCAGCTTAGTAGGGGGTCCCTATGGC. As protein: CASSLVGGPYG. In full, the CDR3 reads CASSLVGGPYGYTF.

As regards this clone: Read coverage stops 3 residues before the CDR3 terminus; the germline J gene supplies the remainder. The chain is built from TRBV4-1 and TRBJ2-4; maybe TRBD1 (6 bases). V was cut by 1 base and J by 1 base, with 14 bases left in between. CDR3 length equals 17 residues. CDR1 is MGHRA, CDR2 YSYEKL, per germline. The CDR3 DNA, read in part, is TGCGCCAGCAGCCAAGTTTACAGGGTTCGGGCCAAAAACATT. It is translated as CASSQVYRVRAKNI. The whole CDR3 reads CASSQVYRVRAKNIQYF.

In regard to this clone: The read stops 3 residues short of the end of the CDR3; the missing end is completed from the germline J gene. The rearrangement links TRBV7-9 to TRBJ1-2; possible D gene TRBD1, 5 bases. The CDR3 is 14 amino acids. From germline, CDR1 is SEHNR and CDR2 FQNEAQ (reference sequence). The germline V and J ends were trimmed by 2 bases and 6 bases, with 13 bases remaining between them. The CDR3 loop reads CASSLLGAGNGYTF. The covered CDR3 bases are TGTGCCAGCAGCTTATTAGGGGCAGGGAATGGC.

As for this clone: The missing CDR3 end, 3 residues past where the read stops, is filled in from the germline J gene. The rearrangement links TRBV5-5 to TRBJ1-2, with D perhaps matching TRBD1 (5 bases). Germline loops: CDR1 SGHKS, CDR2 YYEKEE (reference sequence). V gave up 7 bases and J gave up 5 bases, with 18 bases separating them. CDR3 size: 14 residues. CDR3 amino acids: CASQLSQGPYGYTF. The DNA read from the CDR3 is TGTGCCAGCCAGCTTAGTCAGGGCCCGTATGGC.

With respect to this clone: The read ends 3 residues early relative to the CDR3; the germline J gene fills the gap. The V gene is TRBV7-2, the J gene TRBJ2-7; D gene uncertain. Between the trimmed V and J ends, which lost 2 bases and 3 bases, there was a span of 14 bases. The CDR3 consists of 15 residues. Germline CDR1 and CDR2: SGHTA and FQGNSA. The sequenced CDR3 bases are TGTGCCAGCAGCTTATTAGTCGGGTCCGGCTACGAG. Its translation: CASSLLVGSGYE. The CDR3 in full is CASSLLVGSGYEQYF.

The CDR3 loop is CASSSSDTLREQYF. The covered CDR3 bases are TGTGCCAGCAGCTCGTCGGACACTCTGCGCGAG. The rearrangement joins TRBV7-2 to TRBJ2-7; D possibly corresponds to TRBD1 (5 bases). Coverage ceases 3 residues before the CDR3 finishes, and the germline J gene fills in the end. V lost 4 bases, J lost 6 bases, and 16 bases lay in between. The CDR3 totals 14 residues. Per the germline V gene, CDR1 is SGHTA and CDR2 is FQGNSA. Full variable domain (outside the CDR3, taken from reference TRBV7-2 and TRBJ2-7): GAGVSQSPSNKVTEKGKDVELRCDPISGHTALYWYRQSLGQGLEFLIYFQGNSAPDKSGLPSDRFSAERTGGSVSTLTIQRTQQEDSAVYLCASSSSDTLREQYFGPGTRLTVT.

Note on this clone: Sequencing ends 3 residues short of the CDR3 end; the germline J gene provides the rest. At the DNA level, this CDR3 is encoded by other sequences in the same sample as well. The chain carries TRBV7-2 and TRBJ2-7; D is uncertain. This CDR3 comprises 14 residues. V was trimmed by 3 bases and J by 5 bases, leaving 14 bases between them. Germline CDR1 and CDR2: SGHTA and FQGNSA. The covered CDR3 bases are TGTGCCAGCAGCTTGTCCTACTATGTAGACGAG. Amino acid sequence: CASSLSYYVDE. The entire CDR3 sequence reads CASSLSYYVDEQYF.

With respect to this clone: A read error may account for a junction end that differs from germline. The read finishes 3 residues shy of the CDR3 end, and the germline J gene is used to complete it. V gene TRBV20-1 combines with J gene TRBJ2-1, with D unresolved. Germline values: CDR1 DFQATT, CDR2 SNEGSKA (reference sequence). This CDR3 region has 12 residues. The CDR3 DNA, read in part, is TGCAGTGCTAGGAGGTCCTCCAATGAG. Protein product: CSARRSSNE. The full-length CDR3 reads as CSARRSSNEQFF.

Concerning this clone: The DNA ends 3 residues before the CDR3 does, and the rest of the CDR3 is filled in from the germline J gene. This chain connects TRBV7-3 to TRBJ2-5; 9 nucleotides agree with TRBD2. This CDR3 region has 15 residues. Trimming cost V 2 bases and J 1 base; bases outside gene matches: 2. The germline CDR1 and CDR2 sequences are SGHTA and FQGTGA. CDR3 protein: CASSLQLAGQETQYF. The sequenced part of the CDR3 DNA is TGTGCCAGCAGCTTACAACTAGCGGGCCAAGAGACC.